This T cell receptor beta chain was retrieved from a study of T cell clusters in autoimmune cytopenias. General study points: Functional roles of the in silico T cell clusters still await experimental validation. TRB repertoire shifts in secondary cytopenia and chronic lymphocytic leukemia mostly reflected lymphoma, not autoimmunity. Primary autoimmune cytopenia patients seemingly lacked the physiological T cell clusters found in healthy donors.

The CDR3 is 18 residues long. The germline V gene encodes CDR1 SNHLY and CDR2 FYNNEI. TRB was amplified from approximately 230 ng of peripheral blood genomic DNA per sample. With regard to this clonotype: Its antigen remains unknown.

Multiplex touch-down PCR amplified TRB using TRB-A and TRB-B pools in one tube. After re-calling the multiplex PCR reads, TCRdb lists one entry per CDR3 protein, DNA absent. The sample's table shows thousands of distinct CDR3 sequences. The gene calls are TRBV2 and TRBJ1-6; there is no DNA to check the TCRdb D call of TRBD1. The receptor comes from a human donor with an autoimmune cytopenia or autoimmune hepatitis (not recorded which). The sample was peripheral blood. CDR3 residues: CASSGWDGGSSYNSPLHF.